The 31 T cell receptor beta chains below all came from one sample that was sequenced in a study of blood T cell repertoires in COVID-19. Repertoires were generated with immunoSEQ multiplex PCR, while TCRdb's copy carries only in-frame clones and drops some. The profile shows about 75,000 clones, about 74% of them singletons. Sequencing input: peripheral blood. These receptors all stem from a human donor with acute or convalescent COVID-19. The donor label of this sample is uncertain.

The V and J genes are TRBV7-2 and TRBJ2-5; TRBD1 aligns across 9 bases. This CDR3 has 14 amino acids. Unmatched junction bases numbered 4, after V lost 3 bases and J lost 5 bases. Germline loops: CDR1 SGHTA, CDR2 FQGNSA. CDR3 coding DNA: TGTGCCAGCAGCTTGGGGACAGGGAGTGAGACCCAGTACTTC. Protein product: CASSLGTGSETQYF.

V gene TRBV5-5 combines with J gene TRBJ1-5, with 7 bases aligning to TRBD1. J was trimmed by 3 bases and V by 0 bases; bases with no gene match: 6. This CDR3 has 16 amino acids. Germline V gives CDR1 SGHKS, CDR2 YYEKEE (reference sequence). The CDR3 region has the DNA TGTGCCAGCAGCTTGGGAGACAGGGTTGTCAATCAGCCCCAGCATTTT. As protein: CASSLGDRVVNQPQHF. The entire variable domain, with the rest obtained from reference TRBV5-5 and TRBJ1-5, is as follows: DAGVTQSPTHLIKTRGQQVTLRCSPISGHKSVSWYQQVLGQGPQFIFQYYEKEERGRGNFPDRFSARQFPNYSSELNVNALLLGDSALYLCASSLGDRVVNQPQHFGDGTRLSIL.

The V and J genes are TRBV11-1 and TRBJ1-1; TRBD1 aligns across 9 bases. After removal of 5 bases from V and 8 bases from J, the junction contained 9 bases not matched to a gene. The length of the CDR3 is 14 residues. Germline CDR1 and CDR2: SGHAT and FQDESV (reference sequence). The CDR3 DNA follows: TGTGCCAGCAGCCGGGACAGGGTGAACTCGGAAGCTTTCTTT. It is translated as CASSRDRVNSEAFF.

This rearrangement joins TRBV9 to TRBJ2-2; 13 nucleotides agree with TRBD2. The ends lost 2 bases at V and 8 bases at J; junction bases unmatched: 6. The CDR3 is made up of 16 amino acids. The germline gives CDR1 SGDLS, CDR2 YYNGEE. DNA of the CDR3: TGTGCCAGCAGCGTGCGACTAGCGGGGGGACAGGGGGAGCTGTTTTTT. It specifies CASSVRLAGGQGELFF.

The chain combines TRBV6-5 with TRBJ2-1; TRBD2 matches 9 bases. There are 14 residues in the CDR3. The germline V gene has CDR1 MNHEY and CDR2 SVGAGI. The V gene end was trimmed by 7 bases and the J gene end by 6 bases; junction bases not matched to a gene: 7. CDR3 amino acids: CASTRLADGNEQFF. As DNA, the CDR3 is TGTGCCAGCACGCGACTAGCGGATGGCAATGAGCAGTTCTTC.

The J gene is TRBJ2-5, the V gene TRBV6-6, with 7 bases fitting TRBD1. With V trimmed by 5 bases and J by 7 bases, 13 bases remained unmatched. The germline V gene encodes CDR1 MNHNY and CDR2 SVGAGI (reference sequence). This CDR3 region has 15 residues. The CDR3 is CASSPRQGRYGTQYF. Here the CDR3 DNA reads TGTGCCAGCAGTCCGCGACAGGGCCGGTATGGGACCCAGTACTTC.

This clone was observed a few times. This chain's CDR3 is CASSLTGAGTDTQYF. DNA of the CDR3: TGTGCCAGCAGTTTGACAGGGGCCGGCACAGATACGCAGTATTTT. V is TRBV27 and J is TRBJ2-3; 8 bases are a match to TRBD1. With V trimmed by 3 bases and J by 1 base, 3 bases remained unmatched. This CDR3 has 15 amino acids. CDR1 and CDR2 (germline): MNHEY, SMNVEV (reference sequence).

In its sample, this clone was seen a few times. V usage is TRBV5-5 and J usage is TRBJ1-5; 12 bases line up with TRBD1. V lost 5 bases to trimming and J lost 4 bases; unmatched junction nucleotides: 4. Germline loops: CDR1 SGHKS, CDR2 YYEKEE (reference sequence). The CDR3 totals 15 residues. CDR3: CASRGQGAGNQPQHF. DNA for the CDR3: TGTGCCAGCAGGGGACAGGGGGCGGGTAATCAGCCCCAGCATTTT.

In this sample, this clone turned up a few times. This chain links TRBV7-9 with TRBJ1-6; D unclear. V was pared by 2 bases and J by 7 bases, with 3 bases between. This CDR3 is 12 amino acids long. Germline values: CDR1 SEHNR, CDR2 FQNEAQ (reference sequence). CDR3 nucleotide sequence: TGTGCCAGCAGCTTACTGAATTCACCCCTCCACTTT. This encodes CASSLLNSPLHF. Full variable domain (outside the CDR3, taken from reference TRBV7-9 and TRBJ1-6): DTGVSQNPRHKITKRGQNVTFRCDPISEHNRLYWYRQTLGQGPEFLTYFQNEAQLEKSRLLSDRFSAERPKGSFSTLEIQRTEQGDSAMYLCASSLLNSPLHFGNGTRLTVT.

The J gene is TRBJ1-2, the V gene TRBV7-8; TRBD1 matches at 9 bases. J was trimmed by 7 bases and V by 5 bases; bases with no gene match: 14. Germline V lookup: CDR1 SGHVS, CDR2 FQNEAQ. The CDR3 runs 16 residues. CDR3 in amino acids: CASSPRDRDLLGGYTF. Here the CDR3 DNA reads TGTGCCAGCAGCCCCCGGGACAGGGATCTGTTGGGTGGCTACACCTTC.

The CDR3 bases are TGCGCCAGCAGTGAGACGGAACCGCCGGGGAGGGAATCACCCCTCCACTTT. It codes for CASSETEPPGRESPLHF. The chain carries TRBV10-1 and TRBJ1-6, with no clear D. From germline, CDR1 is WNHNN and CDR2 SYGVQD (reference sequence). V lost 2 bases to trimming and J lost 10 bases, with 21 bases between them. CDR3 length: 17 amino acids.

The rearrangement links TRBV3-1 (or the pseudogene TRBV3-2) to TRBJ2-7; a weak D match, TRBD2 (5 bases). Trimming removed 6 bases from V and 2 bases from J, with 14 bases in between. CDR1 and CDR2 (germline): LGHDT, YNNKEL (reference sequence). This CDR3 spans 14 amino acids. The CDR3 spells CASSPSQTAYEQYF. In nucleotides, the CDR3 is TGTGCCAGCAGTCCTAGCCAGACGGCCTACGAGCAGTACTTC.

The V and J genes are TRBV5-1 and TRBJ2-5; 7 positions match TRBD2. CDR3 length: 16 residues. After removal of 0 bases from V and 3 bases from J, the junction contained 8 bases not matched to a gene. Germline-derived CDR1 and CDR2 are SGHRS and YFSETQ. In DNA form, the CDR3 reads TGCGCCAGCAGCTTGGAGGGCCTGGGACTAAAAGAGACCCAGTACTTC. It encodes CASSLEGLGLKETQYF.

CDR3 region: CASSRQFANTGELFF. As DNA, the CDR3 is TGTGCCAGCAGCCGACAGTTCGCGAACACCGGGGAGCTGTTTTTT. V usage is TRBV11-3 and J usage is TRBJ2-2, with D possibly TRBD1 on 5 matching bases. Looked up from germline, CDR1 is SGHNT and CDR2 is YENEEA. The CDR3 spans 15 residues. The V gene lost 5 bases and the J gene lost 0 bases, with 10 bases spanning the gap. The full variable domain, with the rest looked up from reference TRBV11-3 and TRBJ2-2, is EAGVVQSPRYKIIEKKQPVAFWCNPISGHNTLYWYLQNLGQGPELLIRYENEEAVDDSQLPKDRFSAERLKGVDSTLKIQPAELGDSAVYLCASSRQFANTGELFFGEGSRLTVL.

This clone has a handful of counts. The rearrangement uses TRBV7-9 and TRBJ1-1, with 8 bases aligning to TRBD1. Trimming cost V 3 bases and J 6 bases; bases outside gene matches: 9. Germline V CDR1 and CDR2: SEHNR, FQNEAQ (reference sequence). This CDR3 spans 15 amino acids. The CDR3 protein is CASSFGSGGLAEAFF. As DNA, the CDR3 is TGTGCCAGCAGCTTTGGGTCAGGGGGCTTGGCTGAAGCTTTCTTT.

The chain recombines TRBV25-1 with TRBJ2-2; D is unresolved. This CDR3 contains 15 residues. Germline loops: CDR1 MGHDK, CDR2 SYGVNS. Trimming took off 4 bases at V and 1 base at J, with 10 bases between the two ends. Here the CDR3 reads CASSGAHKNTGELFF. The CDR3 DNA reads as TGTGCCAGCAGTGGGGCACACAAGAACACCGGGGAGCTGTTTTTT.

The chain recombines TRBV15 with TRBJ1-5; D remains ambiguous. The germline CDR1 and CDR2 sequences are LNHNV and YYDKDF (reference sequence). CDR3 length: 13 residues. Trimming shortened V by 1 base and J by 5 bases, and 6 bases separated the two germline ends. The CDR3 spells CATSRGRDQPQHF. CDR3 sequence (DNA): TGTGCCACCAGCAGAGGGAGGGATCAGCCCCAGCATTTT.

The V gene is TRBV18, the J gene TRBJ2-1; the match to TRBD1 covers 8 bases. The J segment lost 6 bases and the V segment lost 3 bases, leaving 10 bases of the junction unmatched. In germline, CDR1 is KGHSH, CDR2 LQKENI. The CDR3 runs to 16 residues. CDR3 DNA sequence: TGTGCCAGCTCACCTATGGGGAGGACAGGGTTCAATGAGCAGTTCTTC. Its translation is CASSPMGRTGFNEQFF.

This chain joins TRBV6-2 or TRBV6-3 and TRBJ2-6; 10 positions match TRBD2. Trimming removed 0 bases from V and 3 bases from J; junction bases left unmatched: 11. There are 20 residues in the CDR3. Per the germline V gene, CDR1 is MNHEY and CDR2 is SVGEGT. The CDR3 region has the DNA TGTGCCAGCAGTTACTCGTATGGGCTAGCGGGAGTGCTTGGGGCCAACGTCCTGACTTTC. Amino acids: CASSYSYGLAGVLGANVLTF.

V is TRBV6-5 and J is TRBJ2-7, with 12 bases lining up with TRBD2. The CDR3 totals 15 residues. Losses at the gene ends were 4 bases for V and 2 bases for J; bases not matched to a gene: 3. CDR1 and CDR2 from the germline V gene are MNHEY and SVGAGI. The CDR3 protein is CASSLLAGGTYEQYF. CDR3 DNA sequence: TGTGCCAGCAGTTTGCTAGCGGGGGGGACCTACGAGCAGTACTTC.

The V call is TRBV28, the J call TRBJ2-7, with D uncertain. Trimming took 5 bases from V and 0 from J, leaving 5 bases between them. This CDR3 is built from 12 residues. Germline V CDR1 and CDR2: MDHEN, SYDVKM. The CDR3 sequence is CASSTYSYEQYF. The CDR3 DNA is TGTGCCAGCAGTACTTACTCCTACGAGCAGTACTTC.

The V gene is TRBV11-3, the J gene TRBJ2-2; D may be TRBD1 (6 bases). Germline loops: CDR1 SGHNT, CDR2 YENEEA. The V gene lost 5 bases and the J gene lost 4 bases, with 14 bases spanning the gap. CDR3 length equals 15 residues. DNA for the CDR3: TGTGCCAGCAGCATCACAGGGACGAGCACCGGGGAGCTGTTTTTT. Translated, it gives CASSITGTSTGELFF.

This rearrangement joins TRBV11-3 to TRBJ2-5; the match to TRBD1 covers 8 bases. CDR1 SGHNT and CDR2 YENEEA come from the germline V gene. J lost 4 bases, V lost 5 bases, and 9 bases had no gene match. The CDR3 spans 15 residues. CDR3 nucleotide sequence: TGTGCCAGCAGCCGAAGACAGGGGTTGGGAGAGACCCAGTACTTC. It translates to CASSRRQGLGETQYF.

The V call is TRBV19, the J call TRBJ1-2; D possibly corresponds to TRBD1 (5 bases). CDR3 length: 16 residues. V lost 7 bases and J lost 2, with 20 bases in between. CDR1 and CDR2 from the germline V gene are LNHDA and SQIVND (reference sequence). CDR3 sequence: CASIPAGRGPNYGYTF. The CDR3 DNA reads as TGTGCCAGTATACCGGCCGGGCGGGGCCCAAACTATGGCTACACCTTC.

The chain uses TRBV7-2 and TRBJ2-5, with no clear D. CDR3 length: 14 amino acids. Trimming cost V 1 base and J 4 bases, with 10 bases left between them. Per the germline V gene, CDR1 is SGHTA and CDR2 is FQGNSA. The CDR3 DNA is TGTGCCAGCAGCTTAGTTCGGGTCGTAGAGACCCAGTACTTC. This translates into CASSLVRVVETQYF.

The CDR3 here is CASSPLSGRAENEQFF. DNA of the CDR3: TGTGCCAGCAGCCCTTTGAGCGGGAGGGCTGAAAATGAGCAGTTCTTC. The rearrangement uses TRBV5-6 and TRBJ2-1; the match to TRBD2 covers 10 bases. Germline-derived CDR1 and CDR2 are SGHDT and YYEEEE. The CDR3 consists of 16 residues. V lost 4 bases and J lost 7; bases outside the gene matches: 11.

As regards this clone: The junction and the germline gene differ at one end; a read error may be behind it. The chain links TRBV6-2 or TRBV6-3 to TRBJ1-2; TRBD1 matches 11 bases. Germline V gene sequence: CDR1 MNHEY, CDR2 SVGEGT. CDR3 length: 13 residues. The CDR3 spells CASSYSHGQGALF. The DNA of the CDR3 is TGTGCCAGCAGTTACTCCCACGGACAGGGGGCCCTCTTC.

V usage is TRBV27 and J usage is TRBJ2-1; possibly TRBD2 for D (6 bases). V shed 5 bases and J shed 2 bases, with 19 bases lying between them. The CDR3 has 17 amino acids. Germline V CDR1 and CDR2: MNHEY, SMNVEV (reference sequence). The CDR3 loop is CASSLPGGTPTYNEQFF. The CDR3 DNA sequence: TGTGCCAGCAGTCTACCGGGCGGGACTCCCACCTACAATGAGCAGTTCTTC.

This clone has only a few counts. The chain employs TRBV28 and TRBJ2-7, with D maybe TRBD2 (6 bases). Per germline, CDR1 MDHEN and CDR2 SYDVKM. Trimming removed 6 bases from V and 1 base from J, with 16 bases in between. This CDR3 has 15 residues. CDR3 in amino acids: CASRKGGAGSYEQYF. CDR3 in DNA: TGTGCCAGCAGGAAGGGCGGGGCAGGTTCCTACGAGCAGTACTTC.

The chain is built from TRBV5-6 and TRBJ2-2; 7 bases align to TRBD1. The J segment lost 4 bases and the V segment lost 4 bases, leaving 1 base of the junction unmatched. The CDR3 sequence is 13 residues long. CDR1 and CDR2 (germline): SGHDT, YYEEEE. The CDR3 DNA follows: TGTGCCAGCAGCAGGACAGGCACCGGGGAGCTGTTTTTT. Its translation is CASSRTGTGELFF.

The chain joins TRBV11-2 to TRBJ1-1, with D maybe TRBD1 (5 bases). Deletions cut 3 bases from V and 1 base from J, with 6 bases between. CDR1 and CDR2 from the germline V gene are SGHAT and FQNNGV. The CDR3 sequence is 13 residues long. The CDR3 region has the DNA TGTGCCAGCAGCTTGGGGGGGAACACTGAAGCTTTCTTT. Amino acids: CASSLGGNTEAFF. Drawing the rest from reference TRBV11-2 and TRBJ1-1, the complete variable domain is EAGVAQSPRYKIIEKRQSVAFWCNPISGHATLYWYQQILGQGPKLLIQFQNNGVVDDSQLPKDRFSAERLKGVDSTLKIQPAKLEDSAVYLCASSLGGNTEAFFGQGTRLTVV.